A single T cell receptor beta chain is shown here with its context. This sample is drawn from a study of T cell changes during pregnancy in multiple sclerosis. The CDR3 is 17 amino acids. Trimming stripped 0 bases from V and 5 bases from J, with 19 bases between. The germline V gene has CDR1 LGHNT and CDR2 FRNRAP. Assay: immunoSEQ multiplex PCR; the TCRdb copy retains only in-frame clones and omits some. The sample holds tens of thousands of clones; 90% to 95% are singletons and the top ten take about 0.27%. The origin of this receptor is a female donor in good health, enrolled as a control in a pregnancy study. The specimen comprised CD4+ T cells from peripheral blood mononuclear cells, sampled in the third trimester of pregnancy. The chain recombines TRBV12-5 with TRBJ1-1; no definite D call. This CDR3 is CASGLVPNSLGGTEAFF. Written as DNA, the CDR3 is TGTGCTAGTGGTTTGGTCCCGAACTCCTTGGGAGGGACTGAAGCTTTCTTT.